A single sample is the source of the 32 T cell receptor beta chains below, sequenced in a study of cytomegalovirus exposure and HLA in healthy donors. Primers included in the PCR were 60 Vbeta and 13 Jbeta primers. The protocol was immunoSEQ multiplex PCR, while the TCRdb copy is restricted to in-frame clones and leaves out a portion. The table lists about 140,000 clones, over 60% of them singletons, with 1.5% to 2% in the top ten. The sample taken for sequencing was PBMCs. All receptors derive from a female donor in good health and CMV-seronegative.

The CDR3 is CASGLGTRGLYEQYF. In DNA, the CDR3 is TGTGCTAGTGGTTTGGGGACCAGGGGCCTCTACGAGCAGTACTTC. J is TRBJ2-7 and V is TRBV12-5; a possible D gene is TRBD1 (6 bases). V dropped 1 base and J dropped 3 bases, with 13 bases sitting between them. This CDR3 spans 15 amino acids. The germline gives CDR1 LGHNT, CDR2 FRNRAP.

This chain links TRBV28 with TRBJ1-5; 8 nucleotides line up with TRBD1. In germline, CDR1 is MDHEN, CDR2 SYDVKM. The junction had 10 bases not matched to a gene; V was cut back by 5 bases and J by 7 bases. This CDR3 spans 15 amino acids. The CDR3 loop reads CASSMRTGMVQPQHF. In DNA form, the CDR3 reads TGTGCCAGCAGTATGCGGACAGGGATGGTGCAGCCCCAGCATTTT.

The V call is TRBV18, the J call TRBJ1-3; TRBD1 matches 7 bases. Per the germline V gene, CDR1 is KGHSH and CDR2 is LQKENI. This CDR3 comprises 15 residues. The trim removed 5 bases at V and 0 bases at J, leaving 4 bases unmatched. In nucleotides, the CDR3 is TGTGCCAGCTCATCGGGACAGAGCTCTGGAAACACCATATATTTT. It yields the protein CASSSGQSSGNTIYF. The full variable domain, its missing parts supplied by reference TRBV18 and TRBJ1-3, is NAGVMQNPRHLVRRRGQEARLRCSPMKGHSHVYWYRQLPEEGLKFMVYLQKENIIDESGMPKERFSAEFPKEGPSILRIQQVVRGDSAAYFCASSSGQSSGNTIYFGEGSWLTVV.

This clone was picked up one time. The CDR3, as DNA: TGTGCCATCAGTGAGGGGCAGGCGAAAAATCAGCCCCAGCATTTT. Translating it yields CAISEGQAKNQPQHF. This chain joins TRBV10-3 and TRBJ1-5; D remains ambiguous. Germline CDR1 is ENHRY and CDR2 is SYGVKD. The CDR3 length is 15 residues. V was shortened by 2 bases and J by 4 bases, with 12 bases between the two germline ends.

The gene calls are TRBV6-6 and TRBJ1-1, with D perhaps TRBD1 (6 bases). The CDR3 length is 16 residues. Germline loops: CDR1 MNHNY, CDR2 SVGAGI (reference sequence). V dropped 7 bases and J dropped 1 base, with 19 bases sitting between them. This chain's CDR3 is CASTPTRDNQNTEAFF. CDR3 coding DNA: TGTGCCAGCACCCCCACAAGGGACAACCAGAACACTGAAGCTTTCTTT.

The chain links TRBV4-1 to TRBJ1-6, with TRBD1 matching over 7 bases. The germline CDR1 and CDR2 sequences are MGHRA and YSYEKL. The CDR3 covers 15 residues. J was trimmed by 8 bases and V by 1 base; bases with no gene match: 5. CDR3 bases: TGCGCCAGCAGCCAAGCCCAGGGGGTAGATTCACCCCTCCACTTT. Its translation: CASSQAQGVDSPLHF.

The CDR3 sequence is CASSLAHRWQEDRNTIYF. The CDR3 nucleotides read TGTGCCAGCAGTTTAGCCCATCGGTGGCAGGAAGACAGAAACACCATATATTTT. The V call is TRBV28, the J call TRBJ1-3; no clear D. Trimming shortened V by 2 bases and J by 5 bases, and 22 bases separated the two germline ends. From germline, CDR1 is MDHEN and CDR2 SYDVKM. This CDR3 region has 18 residues.

The chain has TRBV7-2 and TRBJ1-5; 8 nucleotides agree with TRBD1. Per germline, CDR1 SGHTA and CDR2 FQGNSA. The CDR3 contains 16 residues. The trim removed 5 bases at V and 4 bases at J, leaving 10 bases unmatched. The CDR3 region is CASSPETGAINQPQHF. For the CDR3, the DNA is TGTGCCAGCAGCCCCGAGACAGGGGCCATAAATCAGCCCCAGCATTTT.

The chain uses TRBV7-2 and TRBJ2-1, with 12 bases lining up with TRBD2. The CDR3 consists of 17 residues. V trimming: 8 bases; J trimming: 7 bases; junction bases outside the gene matches: 15. The germline V gene encodes CDR1 SGHTA and CDR2 FQGNSA. Here the CDR3 DNA reads TGTGCCAGCTTTAGGGGGCCTAGCGGGGGGGCCGAAAATGAGCAGTTCTTC. This codes for CASFRGPSGGAENEQFF.

The V gene is TRBV6-5, the J gene TRBJ1-3; D may be TRBD1 (5 bases). Germline V gene lookup returns CDR1 MNHEY and CDR2 SVGAGI. The CDR3 covers 15 residues. The V and J ends lost 6 bases and 0 bases respectively, with 12 bases between them. CDR3 region: CASRPLDSSGNTIYF. The CDR3 DNA reads TGTGCCAGCAGACCTCTCGACAGCTCTGGAAACACCATATATTTT.

This clone occurred a few times. V gene TRBV6-5 combines with J gene TRBJ1-2, with no clear D. The CDR3 extends over 14 amino acids. Germline loops: CDR1 MNHEY, CDR2 SVGAGI. Trimming pared 0 bases from V and 5 bases from J, leaving 10 bases between. CDR3 in DNA: TGTGCCAGCAGTTACTCACCAGTCGGGTATGGCTACACCTTC. Protein product: CASSYSPVGYGYTF.

The rearrangement uses TRBV11-2 and TRBJ2-3; 11 bases match TRBD2. The germline gives CDR1 SGHAT, CDR2 FQNNGV. This CDR3 spans 14 amino acids. V lost 6 bases and J lost 5; bases outside the gene matches: 4. For the CDR3, the DNA is TGTGCCAGCAGACGTGGACTAGCGGGAGATACGCAGTATTTT. Encoded protein: CASRRGLAGDTQYF.

The chain combines TRBV2 with TRBJ2-3; TRBD2 might be the D (6 bases). This CDR3 comprises 16 residues. Germline CDR1 SNHLY, CDR2 FYNNEI. V was trimmed by 8 bases and J by 1 base, leaving 19 bases between them. The CDR3 spells CASLRSRGAGTDTQYF. CDR3 in DNA: TGTGCCAGCTTAAGGTCTCGCGGGGCCGGCACAGATACGCAGTATTTT.

The rearrangement joins TRBV27 to TRBJ2-1; 8 nucleotides match TRBD1. The germline V gene encodes CDR1 MNHEY and CDR2 SMNVEV (reference sequence). V gave up 1 base and J gave up 8 bases; unmatched junction bases: 7. This CDR3 region has 15 residues. CDR3 sequence (DNA): TGTGCCAGCAGTTTATTAGGGGACAGGCGGGATGAGCAGTTCTTC. Protein: CASSLLGDRRDEQFF.

The chain employs TRBV9 and TRBJ1-2; D not certain. Trimming took 0 bases from V and 0 from J, leaving 9 bases between them. Germline loops: CDR1 SGDLS, CDR2 YYNGEE. The CDR3 has 15 residues. In DNA form, the CDR3 reads TGTGCCAGCAGCGTAGGGCCGATTACTAACTATGGCTACACCTTC. It encodes CASSVGPITNYGYTF.

The rearrangement joins TRBV4-1 to TRBJ1-2, with 7 bases identical to TRBD1. Losses at the gene ends were 1 base for V and 2 bases for J; bases not matched to a gene: 4. The V gene's germline CDR1 is MGHRA and CDR2 YSYEKL. The CDR3 spans 15 residues. The CDR3, as DNA: TGCGCCAGCAGCCAAGGGGACAGCCTAAACTATGGCTACACCTTC. Its protein is CASSQGDSLNYGYTF.

This clone was counted only a few times. V and J are TRBV27 and TRBJ2-7; TRBD2 matches at 14 bases. CDR1 and CDR2 from the germline V gene are MNHEY and SMNVEV (reference sequence). The CDR3 has 17 amino acids. The V gene end was trimmed by 5 bases and the J gene end by 0 bases; junction bases not matched to a gene: 6. CDR3 bases: TGTGCCAGCAGTATCAGACTAGCGGGAGGGAGCTCCTACGAGCAGTACTTC. This codes for CASSIRLAGGSSYEQYF.

The J gene is TRBJ1-1, the V gene TRBV5-1, with unresolved D. V was pared by 4 bases and J by 4 bases, with 17 bases between. This CDR3 is 15 amino acids long. Germline V gene lookup returns CDR1 SGHRS and CDR2 YFSETQ. The CDR3 spells CASSGGLSWGTEAFF. Here the CDR3 DNA reads TGCGCCAGCAGCGGAGGACTCAGTTGGGGCACTGAAGCTTTCTTT. Based on the CDR3 plus reference TRBV5-1 and TRBJ1-1, the full variable domain is KAGVTQTPRYLIKTRGQQVTLSCSPISGHRSVSWYQQTPGQGLQFLFEYFSETQRNKGNFPGRFSGRQFSNSRSEMNVSTLELGDSALYLCASSGGLSWGTEAFFGQGTRLTVV.

A note on this clone: A read error may account for a junction end that differs from germline. The CDR3 is CSSSSNREATNEKLFF. CDR3 coding DNA: TGTTCCAGCAGCTCCAACAGGGAAGCAACTAATGAAAAACTGTTTTTT. The gene calls are TRBV7-9 and TRBJ1-4; possible D gene TRBD1, 6 bases. The CDR3 extends over 16 amino acids. From germline, CDR1 is SEHNR and CDR2 FQNEAQ (reference sequence). Together with reference TRBV7-9 and TRBJ1-4, the CDR3 gives the full variable domain: DTGVSQNPRHKITKRGQNVTFRCDPISEHNRLYWYRQTLGQGPEFLTYFQNEAQLEKSRLLSDRFSAERPKGSFSTLEIQRTEQGDSAMYLCSSSSNREATNEKLFFGSGTQLSVL.

J is TRBJ2-5 and V is TRBV6-1, with TRBD1 as a possible D gene (6 bases). The tail of the sequence fits TRBJ2-7 better, so the J call may be wrong. Germline V gene lookup returns CDR1 MNHNS and CDR2 SASEGT. The length of the CDR3 is 15 residues. The CDR3 spells CASSESPQGVDEQYF. As DNA, the CDR3 is TGTGCCAGCAGTGAATCCCCACAGGGCGTGGACGAGCAGTACTTC.

The chain is built from TRBV11-2 and TRBJ1-2, with 12 bases aligning to TRBD1. Germline V CDR1 and CDR2: SGHAT, FQNNGV. There are 15 residues in the CDR3. J was trimmed by 5 bases and V by 4 bases; bases with no gene match: 5. Here the CDR3 reads CASSSGTGGYYGYTF. Written as DNA, the CDR3 is TGTGCCAGCAGCTCCGGGACAGGGGGCTATTATGGCTACACCTTC.

The gene calls are TRBV7-8 and TRBJ1-1; perhaps TRBD1 as D (5 bases). Between the trimmed V and J ends, which lost 1 base and 4 bases, there was a span of 10 bases. CDR1 SGHVS and CDR2 FQNEAQ come from the germline V gene. The CDR3 length is 14 residues. For the CDR3, the DNA is TGTGCCAGCAGCTTAGGGGTCGGGGGCACTGAAGCTTTCTTT. It is translated as CASSLGVGGTEAFF. Based on the CDR3 plus reference TRBV7-8 and TRBJ1-1, the full variable domain is GAGVSQSPRYKVAKRGQDVALRCDPISGHVSLFWYQQALGQGPEFLTYFQNEAQLDKSGLPSDRFFAERPEGSVSTLKIQRTQQEDSAVYLCASSLGVGGTEAFFGQGTRLTVV.

This chain links TRBV5-8 with TRBJ1-1, with TRBD1 matching 7 bases. The CDR3 runs to 18 residues. V lost 4 bases and J lost 3; bases outside the gene matches: 18. Germline V gene data show CDR1 as SGHTS and CDR2 as YDEGEE. The CDR3 sequence is CASSPEGGFGPEDTEAFF. CDR3 sequence (DNA): TGTGCCAGCAGCCCAGAAGGGGGCTTCGGACCCGAGGACACTGAAGCTTTCTTT.

The chain links TRBV28 to TRBJ1-1; 10 bases are a match to TRBD1. The CDR3 covers 15 residues. V was pared by 1 base and J by 4 bases, with 3 bases of the junction left unmatched. In germline, CDR1 is MDHEN, CDR2 SYDVKM. Here the CDR3 reads CASSLSGTGVTEAFF. CDR3 nucleotide sequence: TGTGCCAGCAGTTTATCTGGGACAGGGGTCACTGAAGCTTTCTTT.

This rearrangement joins TRBV27 to TRBJ2-1; maybe TRBD1 (7 bases). This CDR3 has 14 residues. Germline CDR1 is MNHEY and CDR2 is SMNVEV (reference sequence). V was shortened by 0 bases and J by 7 bases, with 10 bases between the two germline ends. The CDR3, as DNA: TGTGCCAGCAGTTTATCTTCAGGGGGGAATGAGCAGTTCTTC. Its protein product is CASSLSSGGNEQFF.

The V and J genes are TRBV11-3 and TRBJ2-7; D perhaps matches TRBD1 (6 bases). V gave up 5 bases and J gave up 6 bases, with 11 bases separating them. Germline-derived CDR1 and CDR2 are SGHNT and YENEEA. CDR3 size: 12 residues. The DNA for the CDR3 is TGTGCCAGCAGCCCCAACAGGGTCGAGCAGTACTTC. As protein: CASSPNRVEQYF.

The chain joins TRBV30 to TRBJ2-1; no firm D call. CDR3 size: 12 residues. Trimming took 2 bases from V and 3 from J, leaving 5 bases between them. CDR1 and CDR2 from the germline V gene are GTSNPN and SVGIG (reference sequence). The CDR3 coding sequence is TGTGCCTGGAGTCTTTTCTACAATGAGCAGTTCTTC. This encodes CAWSLFYNEQFF.

In its sample, this clone was seen a few times. The chain carries TRBV6-5 and TRBJ1-1; D gene ambiguous. Germline assignment: CDR1 MNHEY and CDR2 SVGAGI. This CDR3 comprises 14 residues. V was clipped by 6 bases and J by 8 bases, with 19 bases between them. CDR3: CASSILGGREEAFF. DNA of the CDR3: TGTGCCAGCAGCATCCTAGGAGGGAGAGAAGAAGCTTTCTTT.

V gene TRBV7-2 combines with J gene TRBJ2-1; D may be TRBD1 (6 bases). V shed 5 bases and J shed 10 bases, with 15 bases lying between them. The CDR3 runs 13 residues. Germline V gene sequence: CDR1 SGHTA, CDR2 FQGNSA. CDR3: CASSKPGVGEQFF. CDR3 DNA sequence: TGTGCCAGCAGCAAACCAGGGGTCGGGGAGCAGTTCTTC.

The gene calls are TRBV27 and TRBJ1-4; D is ambiguous. CDR3 length equals 17 residues. The germline CDR1 and CDR2 sequences are MNHEY and SMNVEV (reference sequence). Trimming cost V 2 bases and J 8 bases, with 21 bases left between them. Here the CDR3 reads CASSLAGFRMTVEKLFF. Written as DNA, the CDR3 is TGTGCCAGCAGTTTAGCGGGTTTTCGCATGACCGTCGAAAAACTGTTTTTT.

The chain has TRBV19 and TRBJ1-5; a weak D match, TRBD1 (6 bases). Trimming shortened V by 7 bases and J by 1 base, and 14 bases separated the two germline ends. This CDR3 spans 15 amino acids. Germline V gene sequence: CDR1 LNHDA, CDR2 SQIVND (reference sequence). For the CDR3, the DNA is TGTGCCAGTACCCCCATCGGACAGAGCAATCAGCCCCAGCATTTT. Protein product: CASTPIGQSNQPQHF.

The chain recombines TRBV16 with TRBJ2-3, with TRBD1 matching over 8 bases. Per the germline V gene, CDR1 is KGHSY and CDR2 is FQNENV. With V trimmed by 0 bases and J by 0 bases, 11 bases remained unmatched. This CDR3 contains 19 residues. CDR3 residues: CASSQSIFPGQGSTDTQYF. CDR3 bases: TGTGCCAGCAGCCAATCTATTTTCCCCGGACAGGGTAGCACAGATACGCAGTATTTT.